This is a list of T cell receptor beta chains from one sample in a study of blood T cell repertoires in COVID-19. The assay was immunoSEQ multiplex PCR, and TCRdb's table has in-frame clones only and misses some. This sample carries some 460,000 clones, around 89% of them seen once, and the ten largest clones take approximately 4.3%. The material sequenced was peripheral blood. Receptors were obtained from a woman aged 25 to 45 with acute or convalescent COVID-19. Each CDR3 is given with its conserved first and last residue. A D gene is named only where the DNA matches it firmly. Some rows have no size entry. The others give once, few or many, or a class for an expanded clone.

J gene	D gene	clone size	V gene	CDR3 protein	CDR3 DNA
TRBJ2-1	TRBD2	NA	TRBV20-1	CSASSSVAGWGEQFF	TGCAGTGCTAGTAGTTCGGTAGCGGGGTGGGGTGAGCAGTTCTTC
TRBJ2-1	NA	NA	TRBV28	CASSSGLLNEQFF	TGTGCCAGCAGTTCGGGACTTCTCAATGAGCAGTTCTTC
TRBJ2-4	TRBD2	NA	TRBV2	CASSDPPRGGAKNIQYF	TGTGCCAGCAGTGACCCCCCGCGGGGGGGGGCCAAAAACATTCAGTACTTC
TRBJ1-1	NA	NA	TRBV30	CAWTTGMDTEAFF	TGTGCCTGGACGACGGGAATGGACACTGAAGCTTTCTTT
TRBJ2-1	TRBD2	NA	TRBV10-3	CAITSGAYNEQFF	TGTGCCATCACTAGCGGGGCCTACAATGAGCAGTTCTTC
TRBJ2-1	TRBD2	NA	TRBV20-1	CSAGGGVWKFF	TGCAGTGCTGGCGGGGGGGTCTGGAAGTTCTTC
TRBJ2-1	TRBD2	few	TRBV4-2	CASSQIAFGTSGGNEQFF	TGTGCCAGCAGCCAAATCGCTTTCGGGACTAGCGGGGGAAATGAGCAGTTCTTC
TRBJ2-7	NA	NA	TRBV9	CASSVRGTETYEQYF	TGTGCCAGCAGCGTGAGGGGGACGGAAACCTACGAGCAGTACTTC
TRBJ2-1	NA	few	TRBV19	CATSPKNRSFYNEQFF	TGTGCCACCTCCCCCAAAAACAGGAGTTTCTACAATGAGCAGTTCTTC
TRBJ2-5	NA	once	TRBV15	CATSRDRRVRETQYF	TGTGCCACCAGCAGAGATCGGCGGGTCCGAGAGACCCAGTACTTC
TRBJ2-5	NA	once	TRBV27	CASWGDRQETQYF	TGTGCCAGCTGGGGGGACAGACAAGAGACCCAGTACTTC
TRBJ2-1	NA	NA	TRBV12-3/TRBV12-4	CASSLVSANEQFF	TGTGCCAGCAGTTTAGTCTCTGCGAATGAGCAGTTCTTC
TRBJ2-7	TRBD1	NA	TRBV2	CASSELQGGYEQYF	TGTGCCAGCAGTGAACTACAGGGGGGATACGAGCAGTACTTC
TRBJ1-2	NA	NA	TRBV5-1	CASSLYRDNGYTF	TGCGCCAGCAGCTTATACAGGGATAATGGCTACACCTTC
TRBJ1-6	TRBD1	NA	TRBV7-9	CAGRQGEAPLHF	TGTGCCGGAAGACAGGGGGAGGCACCCCTCCACTTT
TRBJ1-4	NA	NA	TRBV19	CATQTGGLGEKLFF	TGTGCCACTCAAACCGGGGGATTGGGTGAAAAACTGTTTTTT
TRBJ1-1	NA	NA	TRBV10-3	CAIRGRGSRENTEAFF	TGTGCCATCCGAGGCAGGGGAAGCCGTGAGAACACTGAAGCTTTCTTT
TRBJ2-7	NA	NA	TRBV4-1	CASSQGVLGAVYEQYF	TGCGCCAGCAGCCAAGGGGTCCTGGGGGCGGTGTACGAGCAGTACTTC
TRBJ2-5	NA	NA	TRBV29-1	CSAHRVGETQYF	TGCAGCGCCCACAGGGTTGGAGAGACCCAGTACTTC
TRBJ2-1	TRBD2	NA	TRBV6-1	CASSDSGGLDEQFF	TGTGCCAGCAGTGACAGCGGGGGGCTAGATGAGCAGTTCTTC
TRBJ1-1	TRBD1	NA	TRBV5-1	CASSLGAGGADTEAFF	TGCGCCAGCAGCTTGGGGGCAGGGGGCGCAGACACTGAAGCTTTCTTT
TRBJ2-1	NA	NA	TRBV19	CASTAGIRYNEQFF	TGTGCCAGTACCGCAGGGATAAGGTACAATGAGCAGTTCTTC
TRBJ2-1	NA	NA	TRBV27	CASSVRGLGNEQFF	TGTGCCAGCAGTGTTAGGGGGTTGGGCAATGAGCAGTTCTTC
TRBJ1-2	TRBD1	few	TRBV7-9	CASSPDRGRTEGYTF	TGTGCCAGCAGCCCCGACAGGGGGCGCACTGAGGGCTACACCTTC
TRBJ2-3	NA	NA	TRBV2	CASSEYREDTQYF	TGTGCCAGCAGTGAGTACAGAGAAGATACGCAGTATTTT
TRBJ2-3	TRBD1	NA	TRBV24-1	CATSRTGAADTQYF	TGTGCCACCAGTAGGACAGGGGCGGCAGATACGCAGTATTTT
TRBJ2-7	TRBD1	NA	TRBV30	CACASPKDRDPYEQYF	TGTGCCTGCGCCTCCCCGAAGGACAGGGATCCCTACGAGCAGTACTTC